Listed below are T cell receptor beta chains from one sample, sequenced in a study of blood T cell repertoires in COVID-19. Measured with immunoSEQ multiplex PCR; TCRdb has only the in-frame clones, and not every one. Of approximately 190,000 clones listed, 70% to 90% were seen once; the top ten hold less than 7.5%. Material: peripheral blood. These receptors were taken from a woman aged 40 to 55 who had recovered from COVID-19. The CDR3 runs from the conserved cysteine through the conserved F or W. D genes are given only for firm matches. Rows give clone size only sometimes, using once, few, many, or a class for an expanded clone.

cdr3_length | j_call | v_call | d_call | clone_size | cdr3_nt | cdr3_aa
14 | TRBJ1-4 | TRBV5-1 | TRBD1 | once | TGCGCCAGCAGCCCGCAGGGGGTCGGTGAAAAACTGTTTTTT | CASSPQGVGEKLFF
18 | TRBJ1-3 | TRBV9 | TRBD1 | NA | TGTGCCAGCAGCCTGACAGGGACTGAAGTAGCCGCTGGAAACACCATATATTTT | CASSLTGTEVAAGNTIYF
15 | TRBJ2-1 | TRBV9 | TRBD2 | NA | TGTGCCAGCAGCGAGACCGGGACTACTGACAATGAGCAGTTCTTC | CASSETGTTDNEQFF
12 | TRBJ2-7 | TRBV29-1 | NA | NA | TGCAGCGCCCTGACTGAAATCTACGAGCAGTACTTC | CSALTEIYEQYF
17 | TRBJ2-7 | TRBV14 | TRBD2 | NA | TGTGCCAGCAGCCAAGGAGCTGGGGCTAGCGGGTCCTACGAGCAGTACTTC | CASSQGAGASGSYEQYF
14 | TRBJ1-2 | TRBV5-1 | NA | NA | TGCGCCAGCAGCTCGGGGGGGGCGAACTATGGCTACACCTTC | CASSSGGANYGYTF
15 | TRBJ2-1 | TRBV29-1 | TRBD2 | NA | TGCAGCGTTAATGAGCGGGAGTTAACCTACAATGAGCAGTTCTTC | CSVNERELTYNEQFF
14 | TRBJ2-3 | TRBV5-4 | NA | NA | TGTGCCAGCAGCTCACGGAGCCGCACAGATACGCAGTATTTT | CASSSRSRTDTQYF
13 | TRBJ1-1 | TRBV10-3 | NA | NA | TGTGCCATCAGTGAGAACAGGGACACTGAAGCTTTCTTT | CAISENRDTEAFF
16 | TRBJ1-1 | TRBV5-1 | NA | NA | TGCGCCAGCACCCCGGGACACGAAACAGTTAACACTGAAGCTTTCTTT | CASTPGHETVNTEAFF
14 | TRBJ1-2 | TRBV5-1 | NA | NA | TGCGCCAGCAGCTTGGGACAAACGTGGGATGGCTACACCTTC | CASSLGQTWDGYTF
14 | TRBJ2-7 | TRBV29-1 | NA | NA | TGCAGCGTTGAAGATTACGGGAGCTCCTACGAGCAGTACTTC | CSVEDYGSSYEQYF
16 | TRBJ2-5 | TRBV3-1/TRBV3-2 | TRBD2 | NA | TGTGCCAGCAGCCCTACTAGCGGGACCCCTGGAGAGACCCAGTACTTC | CASSPTSGTPGETQYF
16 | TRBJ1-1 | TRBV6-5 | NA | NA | TGTGCCAGCAGTTACTCGGGTGAGGGGGGGAGGTCTGAAGCTTTCTTT | CASSYSGEGGRSEAFF
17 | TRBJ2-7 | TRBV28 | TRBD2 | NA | TGTGCCAGCAGTTTACCCTCCCTCGCGGGAGACTCCTACGAGCAGTACTTC | CASSLPSLAGDSYEQYF
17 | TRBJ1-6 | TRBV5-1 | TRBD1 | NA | TGCGCCAGCAGTCTCGGACAGGGGGGTTCCTATAATTCACCCCTCCACTTT | CASSLGQGGSYNSPLHF
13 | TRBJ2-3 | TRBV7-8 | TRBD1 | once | TGTGCCAGCAGTCGGACAGGGGGAGATACGCAGTATTTT | CASSRTGGDTQYF
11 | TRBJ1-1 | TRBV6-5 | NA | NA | TGTGCCAGCAGTTACTCCCCCGGGGCTTTCTTT | CASSYSPGAFF
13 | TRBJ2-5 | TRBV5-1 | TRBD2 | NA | TGCGCCAGCTCCTCCCGGGAGGTCGGGACCCAGTACTTC | CASSSREVGTQYF
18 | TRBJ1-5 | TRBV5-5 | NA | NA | TGTGCCAGCAGCTGGTCCCGGACACTATCCCCCAGCGATCAGCCCCAGCATTTT | CASSWSRTLSPSDQPQHF
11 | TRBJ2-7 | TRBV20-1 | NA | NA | TGCAGTGCCCACCCCGGTCCCGAGCAGTACTTC | CSAHPGPEQYF
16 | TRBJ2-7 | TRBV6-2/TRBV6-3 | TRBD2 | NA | TGTGCCAGCAGTTACGTGTCTAGCGGGTTCTCCTACGAGCAGTACTTC | CASSYVSSGFSYEQYF
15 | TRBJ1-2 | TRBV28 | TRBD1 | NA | TGTGCCAGCAGTTTAGTGGTCAGGGGGCCGGATGGCTACACCTTC | CASSLVVRGPDGYTF
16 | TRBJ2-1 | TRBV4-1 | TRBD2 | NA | TGCGCCAGCAGCCCGGGACTAGCGGGAGTCATGAATGAGCAGTTCTTC | CASSPGLAGVMNEQFF
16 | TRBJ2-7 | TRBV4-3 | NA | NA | TGCGCCAGCAGCCAAGAAGGGCGGGACAGTACCTACGAGCAGTACTTC | CASSQEGRDSTYEQYF
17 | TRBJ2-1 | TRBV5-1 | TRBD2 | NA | TGCGCCAGCACCCTGGGACTAGCGGGAGGGTCCGTGGATGAGCAGTTCTTC | CASTLGLAGGSVDEQFF
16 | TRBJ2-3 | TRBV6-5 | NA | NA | TGTGCCAGCAGTTACTCGAACGCGGGCGACACAGATACGCAGTATTTT | CASSYSNAGDTDTQYF
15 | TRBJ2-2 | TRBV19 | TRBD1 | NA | TGTGCCAGTAGTACCCAAAAGGACAGGGCCGGGGAGCTGTTTTTT | CASSTQKDRAGELFF